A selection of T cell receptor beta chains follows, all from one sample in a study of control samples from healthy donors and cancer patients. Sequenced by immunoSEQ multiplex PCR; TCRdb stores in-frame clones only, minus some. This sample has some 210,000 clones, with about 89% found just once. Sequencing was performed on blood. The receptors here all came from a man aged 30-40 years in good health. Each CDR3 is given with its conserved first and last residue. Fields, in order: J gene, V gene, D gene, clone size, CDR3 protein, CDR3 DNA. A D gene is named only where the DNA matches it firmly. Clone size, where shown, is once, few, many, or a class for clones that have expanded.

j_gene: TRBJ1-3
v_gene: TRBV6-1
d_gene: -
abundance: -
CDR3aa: CASSDFSGNTIYF
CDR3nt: TGTGCCAGCAGTGATTTCTCTGGAAACACCATATATTTT

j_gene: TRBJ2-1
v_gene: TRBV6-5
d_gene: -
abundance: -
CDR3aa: CASSHRLGDNEQFF
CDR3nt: TGTGCCAGCAGTCATAGGCTTGGGGACAATGAGCAGTTCTTC

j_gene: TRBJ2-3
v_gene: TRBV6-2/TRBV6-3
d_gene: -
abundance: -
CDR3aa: CASSYSPSGAGSADTQYF
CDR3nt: TGTGCCAGCAGTTACTCCCCGTCGGGGGCGGGGAGTGCAGATACGCAGTATTTT

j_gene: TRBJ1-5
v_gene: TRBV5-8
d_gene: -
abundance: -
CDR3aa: CASSLGQPQHF
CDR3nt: TGTGCCAGCAGCTTGGGGCAGCCCCAGCATTTT

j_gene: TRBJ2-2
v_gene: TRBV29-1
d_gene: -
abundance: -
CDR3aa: CSVKDLFSGELFF
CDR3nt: TGCAGCGTGAAGGACCTGTTTAGCGGGGAGCTGTTTTTT

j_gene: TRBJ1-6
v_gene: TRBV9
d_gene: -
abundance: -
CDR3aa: CASSGHRDTYNSPLHF
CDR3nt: TGTGCCAGCAGCGGACACAGGGACACCTATAATTCACCCCTCCACTTT

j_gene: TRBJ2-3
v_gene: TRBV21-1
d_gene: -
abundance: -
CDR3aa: CASSKERLVDSTDTQYF
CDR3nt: TGTGCCAGCAGCAAAGAAAGACTAGTGGATTCCACAGATACGCAGTATTTT

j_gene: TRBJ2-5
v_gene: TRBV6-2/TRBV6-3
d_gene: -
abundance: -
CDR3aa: CASSYSVVSETQYF
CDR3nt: TGTGCCAGCAGTTACTCGGTAGTATCGGAGACCCAGTACTTC

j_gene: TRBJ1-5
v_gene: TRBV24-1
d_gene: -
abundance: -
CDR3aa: CATSATGGQSFSQPQHF
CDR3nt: TGTGCCACCAGTGCCACGGGGGGCCAATCATTTTCTCAGCCCCAGCATTTT

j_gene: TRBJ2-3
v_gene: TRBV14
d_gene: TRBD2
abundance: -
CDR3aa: CASSQAGGRSDTQYF
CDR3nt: TGTGCCAGCAGCCAGGCGGGGGGGCGGTCAGATACGCAGTATTTT

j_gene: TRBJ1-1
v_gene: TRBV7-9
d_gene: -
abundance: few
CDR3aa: CASSGGKTEAFF
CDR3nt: TGTGCCAGCAGCGGGGGGAAAACTGAAGCTTTCTTT

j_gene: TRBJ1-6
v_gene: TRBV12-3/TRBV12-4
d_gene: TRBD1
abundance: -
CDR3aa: CASRPDRVSPLHF
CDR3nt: TGTGCCAGCAGACCCGACAGGGTTTCACCCCTCCACTTT

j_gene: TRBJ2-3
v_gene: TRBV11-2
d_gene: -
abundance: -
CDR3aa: CASSPGQPGADTQYF
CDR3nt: TGTGCCAGCAGCCCAGGACAGCCTGGCGCAGATACGCAGTATTTT

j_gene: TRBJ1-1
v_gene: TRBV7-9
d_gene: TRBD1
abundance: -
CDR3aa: CATMDRGTGYTEAFF
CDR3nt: TGTGCCACAATGGACAGGGGGACTGGTTACACTGAAGCTTTCTTT

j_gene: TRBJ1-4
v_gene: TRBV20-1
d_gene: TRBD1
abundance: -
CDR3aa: CSASPQGGNEKLFF
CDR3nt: TGCAGTGCTAGTCCACAGGGGGGGAATGAAAAACTGTTTTTT

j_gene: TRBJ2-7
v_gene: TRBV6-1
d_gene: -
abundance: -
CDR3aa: CASSEVGPPYEQYF
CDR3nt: TGTGCCAGCAGTGAAGTCGGCCCACCCTACGAGCAGTACTTC

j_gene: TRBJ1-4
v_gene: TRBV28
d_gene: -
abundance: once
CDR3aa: CASSLWGDNEKLFF
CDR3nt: TGTGCCAGCAGTTTGTGGGGGGATAATGAAAAACTGTTTTTT

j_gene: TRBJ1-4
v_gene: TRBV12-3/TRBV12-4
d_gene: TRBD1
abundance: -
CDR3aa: CASRQGGGEKLFF
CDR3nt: TGTGCCAGCAGGCAGGGGGGGGGTGAAAAACTGTTTTTT

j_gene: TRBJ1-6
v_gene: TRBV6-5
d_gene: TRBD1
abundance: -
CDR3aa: CASSPGQLYSPLHF
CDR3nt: TGTGCCAGCAGTCCGGGACAGCTTTATTCACCCCTCCACTTT

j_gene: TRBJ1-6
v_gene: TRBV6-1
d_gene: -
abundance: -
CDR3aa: CASSELRGLNSPLHF
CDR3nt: TGTGCCAGCAGTGAGCTTAGAGGACTCAATTCACCCCTCCACTTT

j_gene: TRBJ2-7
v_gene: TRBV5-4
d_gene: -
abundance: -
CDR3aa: CASSPRPDFRGPYEQYF
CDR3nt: TGTGCCAGCAGCCCCCGCCCGGATTTTCGGGGCCCCTACGAGCAGTACTTC

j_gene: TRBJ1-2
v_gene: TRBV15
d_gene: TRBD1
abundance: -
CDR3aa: CATSRGTDELIYGYTF
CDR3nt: TGTGCCACCAGCAGGGGGACAGACGAACTTATCTATGGCTACACCTTC

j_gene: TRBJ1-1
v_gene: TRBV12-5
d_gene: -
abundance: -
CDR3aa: CASGLDGRLNTEAFF
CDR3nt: TGTGCTAGTGGTTTGGACGGACGGTTGAACACTGAAGCTTTCTTT

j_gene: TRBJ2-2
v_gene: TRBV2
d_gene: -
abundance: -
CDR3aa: CASGLAGALNTGELFF
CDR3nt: TGTGCCAGCGGACTGGCGGGGGCCTTGAACACCGGGGAGCTGTTTTTT

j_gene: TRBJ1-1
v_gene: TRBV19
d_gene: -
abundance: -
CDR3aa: CASSDPRTLGTEAFF
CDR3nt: TGTGCCAGTAGTGATCCTCGGACCCTTGGGACTGAAGCTTTCTTT

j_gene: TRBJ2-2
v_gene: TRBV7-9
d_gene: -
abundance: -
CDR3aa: CASSRTGELFF
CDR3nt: TGTGCCAGCAGCCGCACCGGGGAGCTGTTTTTT

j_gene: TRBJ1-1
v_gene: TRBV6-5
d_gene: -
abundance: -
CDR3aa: CASSYDNTEAFF
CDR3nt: TGTGCCAGCAGTTACGATAACACTGAAGCTTTCTTT

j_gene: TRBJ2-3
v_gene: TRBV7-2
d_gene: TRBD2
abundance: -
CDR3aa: CASSSRLAGGRDTQYF
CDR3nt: TGTGCCAGCAGCTCGCGACTAGCGGGGGGAAGAGATACGCAGTATTTT

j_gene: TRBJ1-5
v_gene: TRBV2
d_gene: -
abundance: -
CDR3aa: CASQGYSNQPQHF
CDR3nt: TGTGCCTCACAGGGCTATAGCAATCAGCCCCAGCATTTT

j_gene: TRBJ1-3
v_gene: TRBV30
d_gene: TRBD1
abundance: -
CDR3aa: CAWRLTGAGNTIYF
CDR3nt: TGTGCCTGGAGGCTGACAGGGGCTGGAAACACCATATATTTT

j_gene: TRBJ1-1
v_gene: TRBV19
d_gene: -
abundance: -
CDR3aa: CATQGYDTEAFF
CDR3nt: TGTGCCACCCAAGGTTACGACACTGAAGCTTTCTTT

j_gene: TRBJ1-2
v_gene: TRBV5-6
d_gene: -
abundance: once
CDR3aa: CASGEVGEHYGYTF
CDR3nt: TGTGCCAGCGGGGAGGTAGGGGAGCACTATGGCTACACCTTC

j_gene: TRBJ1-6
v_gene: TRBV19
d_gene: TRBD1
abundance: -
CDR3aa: CATRQGSSYNSPLHF
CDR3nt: TGTGCCACTCGACAGGGATCTTCCTATAATTCACCCCTCCACTTT

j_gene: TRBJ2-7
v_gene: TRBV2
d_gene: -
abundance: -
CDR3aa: CASSEVREQYF
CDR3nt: TGTGCCAGCAGTGAAGTCAGGGAGCAGTACTTC

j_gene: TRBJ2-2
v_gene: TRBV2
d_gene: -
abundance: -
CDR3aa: CATGAQGWTGELFF
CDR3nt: TGTGCCACCGGGGCGCAGGGTTGGACCGGGGAGCTGTTTTTT

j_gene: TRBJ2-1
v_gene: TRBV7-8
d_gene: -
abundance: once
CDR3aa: CASSFRLVYNEQFF
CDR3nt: TGTGCCAGCAGTTTCCGACTAGTCTACAATGAGCAGTTCTTC

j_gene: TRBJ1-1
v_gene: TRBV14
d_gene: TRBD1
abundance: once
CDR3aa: CASSRTGRRLNTEAFF
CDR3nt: TGTGCCAGCAGCCGGACAGGGCGGAGGTTGAACACTGAAGCTTTCTTT

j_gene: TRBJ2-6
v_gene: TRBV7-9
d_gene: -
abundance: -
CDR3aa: CASSLGGNPVLTF
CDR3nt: TGTGCCAGCAGCTTAGGGGGAAACCCCGTCCTGACTTTC

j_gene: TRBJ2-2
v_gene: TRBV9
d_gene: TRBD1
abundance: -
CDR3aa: CASSAPDRGGNTGELFF
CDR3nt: TGTGCCAGCAGCGCCCCGGACAGGGGGGGGAACACCGGGGAGCTGTTTTTT

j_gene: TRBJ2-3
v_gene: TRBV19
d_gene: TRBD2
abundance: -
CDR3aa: CASSATAGGQVDTQYF
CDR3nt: TGTGCCAGTAGTGCCACAGCGGGGGGGCAGGTAGATACGCAGTATTTT

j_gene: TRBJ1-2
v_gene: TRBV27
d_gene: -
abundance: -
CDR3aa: CASSPTYPTTVLYGYTF
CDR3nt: TGTGCCAGCAGTCCCACCTACCCCACAACAGTTCTCTATGGCTACACCTTC

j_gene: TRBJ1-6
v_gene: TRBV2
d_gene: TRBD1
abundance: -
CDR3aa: CASSGTGGAVGYNSPLHF
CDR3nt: TGTGCCAGCAGCGGGACAGGGGGCGCGGTTGGCTATAATTCACCCCTCCACTTT